This entry concerns a single T cell receptor beta chain. Germline and junction disagree at one end, which may indicate a read error. This CDR3 has 15 amino acids. Germline loops: CDR1 MDHEN, CDR2 SYDVKM. Primed by a sample-barcoded 5' primer and a J-beta primer mix, a second PCR proceeded for about 7 to 12 cycles. MiXCR, applied by TCRdb to the 5' RACE reads, yields one record per CDR3 protein. The table has 900,000 to 950,000 distinct CDR3 sequences, just under 30% seen once. The sample originates from a study of blood T cells in healthy people across ages. These data were likewise used in another study, on T cells of mothers and their children. That paper notes: Donation came from a few healthy Caucasian mothers together with their six children. Addition of sample barcodes and 2-4 random nucleotides occurred through the M1S primer of the second PCR. A slight, non-significant increase in overlap was found for related mother-child pairs relative to unrelated pairs.

V gene TRBV28 combines with J gene TRBJ1-1, with 9 bases lining up with TRBD1. The origin of this receptor is a woman between 35 and 50 years old in good health. Sequencing was done on a sample of blood. The CDR3 spells CATLRPGTGRPEAFF. In DNA, the CDR3 is TGCGCCACCTTGAGACCCGGGACAGGGCGTCCGGAAGCTTTCTTT.